The 17 T cell receptor beta chains reported below all come from one sample, sequenced in a study of blood T cell repertoires in COVID-19. Method: immunoSEQ multiplex PCR; TCRdb's copy keeps in-frame clones and lacks some. The sample shows roughly 380,000 clones, more than 70% of them seen only once. The sequencing input was PBMCs or T cells enriched from blood (not recorded which). The origin of the receptors is a man aged 25-40 years who had recovered from COVID-19.

This chain joins TRBV6-4 and TRBJ2-6; D is unclear. This CDR3 contains 16 residues. Germline CDR1 and CDR2: MRHNA and SNTAGT. V was shortened by 2 bases and J by 4 bases, with 12 bases between the two germline ends. The CDR3 loop reads CASSDGPRSGANVLTF. The DNA of the CDR3 is TGTGCCAGCAGTGACGGGCCCCGGTCGGGGGCCAACGTCCTGACTTTC.

The rearrangement uses TRBV9 and TRBJ1-2; TRBD1 agrees at 9 bases. Unmatched junction bases numbered 8, after V lost 3 bases and J lost 2 bases. The CDR3 loop spans 16 amino acids. Germline CDR1 and CDR2: SGDLS and YYNGEE. CDR3 DNA sequence: TGTGCCAGCAGCGCCCAGGACAGGGGAATCAACTATGGCTACACCTTC. This translates into CASSAQDRGINYGYTF.

The rearrangement links TRBV27 to TRBJ2-7, with D perhaps matching TRBD2 (5 bases). Germline V gene data show CDR1 as MNHEY and CDR2 as SMNVEV (reference sequence). Trimming shortened V by 3 bases and J by 6 bases, and 6 bases separated the two germline ends. CDR3 length: 11 residues. CDR3: CASSFAGEQYF. CDR3 DNA: TGTGCCAGCAGTTTTGCGGGCGAGCAGTACTTC.

The chain is built from TRBV19 and TRBJ1-3; D not resolved. The V end lost 3 bases, the J end lost 1 base, and 19 bases lay between the germline ends. The CDR3 totals 18 residues. The germline V gene has CDR1 LNHDA and CDR2 SQIVND (reference sequence). CDR3 sequence (DNA): TGTGCCAGTAGTATTGGTCTTAAAGTTCCACATTCTGGAAACACCATATATTTT. Its translation: CASSIGLKVPHSGNTIYF.

V gene TRBV6-4 combines with J gene TRBJ1-5; D is uncertain. The length of the CDR3 is 15 residues. Trimming took off 2 bases at V and 1 base at J, with 9 bases between the two ends. Germline V gene data show CDR1 as MRHNA and CDR2 as SNTAGT. The CDR3 protein is CASSDTETSNQPQHF. The CDR3 coding sequence is TGTGCCAGCAGTGACACAGAGACCAGCAATCAGCCCCAGCATTTT.

This chain joins TRBV6-5 and TRBJ1-2, with D perhaps matching TRBD1 (5 bases). Germline V gives CDR1 MNHEY, CDR2 SVGAGI. This CDR3 has 16 amino acids. Trimming removed 0 bases from V and 4 bases from J, with 15 bases in between. The CDR3 region has the DNA TGTGCCAGCAGTTACTCAGGAACGACAGCCGGCTATGGCTACACCTTC. Translating gives CASSYSGTTAGYGYTF.

CDR3: CATSRRGGFSTEAFF. CDR3 nucleotide sequence: TGTGCCACCAGCAGAAGGGGGGGATTCTCCACTGAAGCTTTCTTT. This chain links TRBV15 with TRBJ1-1; a possible D gene is TRBD1 (6 bases). Germline V gene lookup returns CDR1 LNHNV and CDR2 YYDKDF (reference sequence). This CDR3 region has 15 residues. Trimming removed 2 bases at V and 4 bases at J, with 14 bases between.

The chain uses TRBV7-3 and TRBJ2-2, with D hard to call. Germline assignment: CDR1 SGHTA and CDR2 FQGTGA. Trimming pared 0 bases from V and 4 bases from J, leaving 9 bases between. CDR3 length: 15 amino acids. The CDR3 protein is CASSLTGQRTGELFF. The CDR3 DNA sequence: TGTGCCAGCAGCTTAACGGGTCAGCGCACCGGGGAGCTGTTTTTT.

The gene calls are TRBV5-1 and TRBJ1-1, with a weak D call TRBD1 (5 bases). The CDR3 has 11 residues. Germline assignment: CDR1 SGHRS and CDR2 YFSETQ. Trimming stripped 6 bases from V and 8 bases from J, with 11 bases between. As DNA, the CDR3 is TGCGCCAGCATTAGGGGTGGGGAAGCTTTCTTT. It codes for CASIRGGEAFF.

The chain employs TRBV24-1 and TRBJ2-3; tentatively, D is TRBD1 (6 bases). V shed 4 bases and J shed 5 bases, with 9 bases lying between them. Per the germline V gene, CDR1 is KGHDR and CDR2 is SFDVKD. The CDR3 runs 13 residues. This CDR3 reads CATSETGEDTQYF. CDR3 in DNA: TGTGCCACCAGTGAGACAGGAGAAGATACGCAGTATTTT.

This chain uses TRBV4-2 with TRBJ1-4, with no clear D. This CDR3 is 13 amino acids long. V dropped 7 bases and J dropped 2 bases, with 8 bases sitting between them. Per the germline V gene, CDR1 is LGHNA and CDR2 is YNFKEQ. The CDR3 DNA follows: TGTGCCAGCAAGGCAGGCACTAATGAAAAACTGTTTTTT. It encodes CASKAGTNEKLFF.

This chain uses TRBV30 with TRBJ1-5; D perhaps matches TRBD1 (6 bases). Germline assignment: CDR1 GTSNPN and CDR2 SVGIG (reference sequence). CDR3 length equals 14 residues. The germline V and J ends were trimmed by 3 bases and 7 bases, with 16 bases remaining between them. CDR3 sequence (DNA): TGTGCCTGGAGCAAAACAGGGTTCGGGCAGCCCCAGCATTTT. Translating it yields CAWSKTGFGQPQHF.

The sample holds a few counts of this clone. The chain joins TRBV27 to TRBJ1-2; 9 nucleotides agree with TRBD1. This CDR3 contains 13 residues. Germline CDR1 reads MNHEY; CDR2 reads SMNVEV (reference sequence). With V trimmed by 5 bases and J by 9 bases, 7 bases remained unmatched. DNA of the CDR3: TGTGCCAGCAGTCCTGACAGGGGGTCCCGCTACACCTTC. Translating gives CASSPDRGSRYTF.

This chain links TRBV19 with TRBJ2-2, with 8 positions matching TRBD1. This CDR3 has 16 residues. The junction had 9 bases not matched to a gene; V was cut back by 0 bases and J by 9 bases. Germline V gives CDR1 LNHDA, CDR2 SQIVND (reference sequence). In nucleotides, the CDR3 is TGTGCCAGTAGTATAGATCTTAACAGGGGGATGAGGGAGCTGTTTTTT. It yields the protein CASSIDLNRGMRELFF.

J is TRBJ2-2 and V is TRBV5-8, with D tentatively TRBD2 (5 bases). Trimming left V 4 bases short and J 4 bases short, with 17 bases between. Germline-derived CDR1 and CDR2 are SGHTS and YDEGEE. CDR3 size: 16 residues. The CDR3 DNA reads as TGTGCCAGCAGCCCCGGGGTCGGGTGGAGCACCGGGGAGCTGTTTTTT. Translating it yields CASSPGVGWSTGELFF. The complete variable domain, with remaining parts taken from reference TRBV5-8 and TRBJ2-2, reads EAGVTQSPTHLIKTRGQQATLRCSPISGHTSVYWYQQALGLGLQFLLWYDEGEERNRGNFPPRFSGRQFPNYSSELNVNALELEDSALYLCASSPGVGWSTGELFFGEGSRLTVL.

The J gene is TRBJ2-1, the V gene TRBV29-1; 7 nucleotides match TRBD1. Germline lookup yields CDR1 SQVTM and CDR2 ANQGSEA. After removal of 7 bases from V and 0 bases from J, the junction contained 3 bases not matched to a gene. The CDR3 runs 13 residues. CDR3 amino acids: CSAGDSSYNEQFF. In nucleotides, the CDR3 is TGCAGCGCCGGGGACAGCTCCTACAATGAGCAGTTCTTC.

The rearrangement links TRBV5-6 to TRBJ1-4; 7 bases match TRBD1. Per the germline V gene, CDR1 is SGHDT and CDR2 is YYEEEE. With V trimmed by 4 bases and J by 2 bases, 8 bases remained unmatched. The CDR3 loop spans 16 amino acids. As DNA, the CDR3 is TGTGCCAGCAGCCCCATCTCAGGGGGGACTAATGAAAAACTGTTTTTT. It yields the protein CASSPISGGTNEKLFF.